This T cell receptor (beta chain) is drawn from a study of lymphopenia after photon versus proton radiotherapy. Findings and caveats of the study: Post-nadir TCR diversity decline inversely tracked overall survival among those who died. After the lymphocyte nadir, photon-treated repertoires showed oligoclonal expansion, especially of CD8+ Temra cells.

As for this clone: Its specificity is not known.

The data were produced by immunoSEQ multiplex PCR, yet TCRdb's version contains in-frame clones alone and is incomplete. The data show about 58,000 clones, approximately 84% seen once. Trimming removed 7 bases at V and 0 bases at J, with 9 bases between. CDR1 is MNHNS, CDR2 SASEGT, per germline. CDR3 length equals 13 residues. Specimen: peripheral blood, collected from a patient treated with proton-based radiotherapy. The chain carries TRBV6-1 and TRBJ1-1, with no clear D. The sequence was collected from a man aged 60 to 69 with pancreatic cancer. CDR3 in DNA: TGTGCCAGCACGAAAGGCATGAACACTGAAGCTTTCTTT. Its protein product is CASTKGMNTEAFF.